This T cell receptor (beta chain) appears in the sequencing data of a study of shared clonotypes between healthy human individuals (dated by TCRdb to the early 2020s). For the wider study: A couple of women and a few men aged 18 to 49 years were included in the cohort. For each donor, CD4 naive and CD4 memory were each given three plates, CD8 naive was given two plates, and CD8 memory was given one plate. The study deeply sequenced blood TCR repertoires of about 5 healthy adults to estimate repertoire size and the extent of clonotype sharing between individuals. Libraries were prepared and TCR repertoires were sequenced by different laboratories using diverse techniques, in order to increase sequencing depth and limit assay-specific biases. Leukapheresis yielded between about 0.94 and 9 billion PBMCs per donor.

The donors were healthy, HIV-negative adults with no recently reported acute infections or vaccinations. Only Caucasian adults living in Nashville, Tennessee, USA were represented among the donors. Magnetic negative selection was used to enrich CD4+ T cells, after which naive cells were positively selected on CD45RA and the negative fraction became the memory subset. After blood collection by leukapheresis, PBMCs were isolated using Ficoll-Histopaque density gradient centrifugation and then cryopreserved in the vapor phase of liquid nitrogen. Purity and quantity of every magnetically sorted T cell population were checked by analytical flow cytometry. Each sorted fraction had its genomic DNA isolated and then quantified by UV absorbance on a Nanodrop 2000c. On this clone itself: Its antigen has not been determined. No much larger clone is present one base from it, and per-base qualities are unavailable.

What the research found in general, with its limitations: Clonotypes shared by all four sorted-subset donors showed higher generation probabilities than non-shared clonotypes. Sharing across a handful of donors was observed for approximately 5% of naive CD4, about 4% of naive CD8, roughly 2.4% of memory CD4, and roughly 0.4% of memory CD8 clonotypes. Incomplete sequencing was indicated by rarefaction of sorted-subset datasets, despite the large sequencing depth. Because the study included a small number of donors, the genetic and exposure-history diversity represented was limited. Larger estimated clonotype richness was generally found for naive subsets than for memory subsets. Pairwise subsampling indicated that sequencing depth was expected to affect the degree of clonotype sharing among donors. Sampling was restricted to blood, and TCR repertoires in tissues likely differ from the TCR repertoires found in blood.

TCR CDR3 regions were amplified from genomic DNA by multiplex PCR using the deep immunoSEQ assay. For each cell subset, the extracted genomic DNA was distributed evenly across all wells of several immunoSEQ 96-well plates, and each plate served as one replicate. Each replicate PCR for sorted subsets received around 0.2 ug genomic DNA, equal to roughly 33,000 T cell genomes. The purified libraries were quantified using a Qubit 3.0 fluorometer, sized with a Bioanalyzer 2100, and then quantified again using the KAPA Library Quantification kit. Every immunoSEQ 96-well plate was sequenced on a dedicated single-read 150-cycle Illumina NextSeq 550 flow cell. The paper's processing steps were these. Because the immunoSEQ output held only junctional sequences and lacked quality scores, the filtering could not match the filtering applied to full-length reads. To assign V/J genes and CDR3, sequences were annotated using PyIR, a Python wrapper for IgBLAST v1.9, with IMGT germline references. Reads were filtered out if the reads had weak V/J assignments (E-value above 1e-6), no CDR3, stop codons, out-of-frame junctions, or ambiguous translated residues. V3J clonotypes were defined as sequences sharing an identical inferred V gene, J gene, and CDR3 amino acid sequence. The percentage overlap between two repertoires was calculated by dividing the number of shared unique clonotypes by the size of the smaller repertoire. Richness of each repertoire was evaluated using RTK rarefaction, the Chao1 estimator, and Recon v2.1 estimates of unobserved clonotypes. For all TCRbeta clonotypes obtained by the gDNA method from a handful of donors, generation probabilities were computed with OLGA. In TCRdb, the immuneACCESS table is reduced to in-frame sequences with V and J assigned. These tables do not hold every clone; where another copy was compared, an unresolved V gene accounts for under half, and the others remain unexplained. The V and J calls and clone size are taken from that table; D and trimming were inferred from the DNA. This sample holds a few hundred thousand clones; less than 85% were observed only once. Of the sample, under 11% falls within the top ten clones.

Input material: memory CD4+ T cells sorted from blood. The cell subset or site label here, explained by the study, means: CD45RA-negative fraction. This receptor was identified in a man aged 25-40 years in good health.

The nucleotide sequence is TGTGCCAGCAGCCGAAGTACTAGCGGGAACTTTCCCTACGAGCAGTACTTC. Translated, this is CASSRSTSGNFPYEQYF. The V gene is TRBV11-2 and the J gene is TRBJ2-7; TRBD2 agrees with 10 junctional bases. The CDR3 numbers 17 residues from cysteine through phenylalanine. The only DNA kept is the CDR3, 51 bases in frame from the first base. V trim: 5 bases; J trim: 2 bases; unmatched bases: 12. Sequences SGHAT (CDR1) and FQNNGV (CDR2) are obtained from the germline V gene.